A selection of T cell receptor beta chains follows, all from one sample in a study of blood T cell repertoires in COVID-19. The data were produced by immunoSEQ multiplex PCR, yet TCRdb's version contains in-frame clones alone and is incomplete. Altogether around 380,000 clones are present, around 87% being singletons, with the ten largest covering 1% to 1.5%. The source material was PBMCs or T cells enriched from blood (not recorded which). Every receptor here comes from a man aged 25-40 years who had recovered from COVID-19. Both conserved end residues are part of each CDR3. Fields, in order: J gene, V gene, clone size, D gene, CDR3 protein, CDR3 DNA. D genes are given only for firm matches. Expanded clones get a size class; other rows say once, few or many, or leave the size out.

J gene: TRBJ2-2
V gene: TRBV11-3
clone size: few
D gene: TRBD2
CDR3 protein: CASSPGGGPNTGELFF
CDR3 DNA: TGTGCCAGCAGCCCCGGCGGGGGGCCCAACACCGGGGAGCTGTTTTTT

J gene: TRBJ1-4
V gene: TRBV19
clone size: -
D gene: -
CDR3 protein: CASSMRRATGEKLFF
CDR3 DNA: TGTGCCAGTAGTATGCGACGGGCAACGGGGGAAAAACTGTTTTTT

J gene: TRBJ1-3
V gene: TRBV6-5
clone size: once
D gene: -
CDR3 protein: CASINRAGNTIYF
CDR3 DNA: TGTGCCAGCATAAACCGAGCTGGAAACACCATATATTTT

J gene: TRBJ2-3
V gene: TRBV6-5
clone size: once
D gene: TRBD1
CDR3 protein: CASSSDRGAADTQYF
CDR3 DNA: TGTGCCAGCAGTTCGGACAGGGGCGCGGCAGATACGCAGTATTTT

J gene: TRBJ2-2
V gene: TRBV6-4
clone size: -
D gene: TRBD1
CDR3 protein: CASSDGTGAGELFF
CDR3 DNA: TGTGCCAGCAGTGACGGGACAGGGGCCGGGGAGCTGTTTTTT

J gene: TRBJ1-1
V gene: TRBV5-1
clone size: -
D gene: -
CDR3 protein: CASSRSRGLNTEAFF
CDR3 DNA: TGCGCCAGCAGCCGTAGCAGGGGTCTGAACACTGAAGCTTTCTTT

J gene: TRBJ2-1
V gene: TRBV27
clone size: -
D gene: -
CDR3 protein: CASSLDKSSYNEQFF
CDR3 DNA: TGTGCCAGCAGCCTCGATAAGAGCTCCTACAATGAGCAGTTCTTC

J gene: TRBJ1-2
V gene: TRBV4-1
clone size: few
D gene: -
CDR3 protein: CASSQLGLQLYPNYGYTF
CDR3 DNA: TGCGCCAGCAGCCAGCTCGGACTGCAGCTTTATCCTAACTATGGCTACACCTTC

J gene: TRBJ2-4
V gene: TRBV13
clone size: -
D gene: -
CDR3 protein: CASSLGQGKNIQYF
CDR3 DNA: TGTGCCAGCAGCTTAGGCCAGGGAAAAAACATTCAGTACTTC

J gene: TRBJ1-1
V gene: TRBV2
clone size: -
D gene: TRBD1
CDR3 protein: CASRRGQGGAFF
CDR3 DNA: TGTGCCAGCAGGCGCGGACAGGGCGGAGCTTTCTTT

J gene: TRBJ2-5
V gene: TRBV5-4
clone size: few
D gene: TRBD1
CDR3 protein: CASSPGGAKETQYF
CDR3 DNA: TGTGCCAGCAGCCCAGGGGGAGCAAAAGAGACCCAGTACTTC

J gene: TRBJ1-1
V gene: TRBV6-8
clone size: few
D gene: -
CDR3 protein: CAGESGRDTEAFF
CDR3 DNA: TGTGCCGGCGAATCCGGGAGGGACACTGAAGCTTTCTTT

J gene: TRBJ1-2
V gene: TRBV4-1
clone size: -
D gene: TRBD1
CDR3 protein: CASSQDRDSVVTNYGYTF
CDR3 DNA: TGCGCCAGCAGCCAAGATAGGGACAGTGTAGTGACTAACTATGGCTACACCTTC

J gene: TRBJ2-1
V gene: TRBV3-1/TRBV3-2
clone size: -
D gene: -
CDR3 protein: CASSSEAFGSYNEQFF
CDR3 DNA: TGTGCCAGCAGTTCAGAGGCCTTTGGCTCCTACAATGAGCAGTTCTTC

J gene: TRBJ2-3
V gene: TRBV10-3
clone size: -
D gene: -
CDR3 protein: CAIGRDTDTQYF
CDR3 DNA: TGTGCCATCGGCAGGGACACAGATACGCAGTATTTT

J gene: TRBJ2-2
V gene: TRBV11-2
clone size: -
D gene: TRBD2
CDR3 protein: CASSTGLAGGELFF
CDR3 DNA: TGTGCCAGCAGCACGGGACTAGCCGGGGGGGAGCTGTTTTTT

J gene: TRBJ2-7
V gene: TRBV13
clone size: -
D gene: -
CDR3 protein: CASSFSYEQYF
CDR3 DNA: TGTGCCAGCAGCTTCAGCTACGAGCAGTACTTC

J gene: TRBJ1-1
V gene: TRBV18
clone size: -
D gene: -
CDR3 protein: CASSPGTGGDTEAFF
CDR3 DNA: TGTGCCAGCTCACCAGGGACGGGAGGCGACACTGAAGCTTTCTTT

J gene: TRBJ2-7
V gene: TRBV4-3
clone size: -
D gene: TRBD2
CDR3 protein: CASSQDAGEGYEQYF
CDR3 DNA: TGCGCCAGCAGCCAAGATGCCGGGGAGGGCTACGAGCAGTACTTC

J gene: TRBJ2-1
V gene: TRBV11-2
clone size: -
D gene: -
CDR3 protein: CASSAGLESEQFF
CDR3 DNA: TGTGCCAGCAGCGCGGGGTTGGAAAGTGAGCAGTTCTTC

J gene: TRBJ2-3
V gene: TRBV14
clone size: -
D gene: -
CDR3 protein: CASSQEVGGLVQYF
CDR3 DNA: TGTGCCAGCAGCCAAGAAGTGGGGGGATTGGTGCAGTATTTT

J gene: TRBJ1-2
V gene: TRBV10-1
clone size: -
D gene: -
CDR3 protein: CASSASDNYGYTF
CDR3 DNA: TGCGCCAGCAGTGCTAGCGATAACTATGGCTACACCTTC

J gene: TRBJ2-2
V gene: TRBV7-3
clone size: once
D gene: -
CDR3 protein: CASAVGQMNTGELFF
CDR3 DNA: TGTGCCAGCGCGGTTGGACAGATGAACACCGGGGAGCTGTTTTTT